Presented here are 18 T cell receptor beta chains from one specimen sequenced in a study of beta chain features in type 1 diabetes. The sequenced template was cDNA made from the entire isolated RNA. Data came from immunoSEQ multiplex PCR; TCRdb stores just in-frame clones and leaves some out. The repertoire holds 850,000 to 900,000 clones, with 17% as singletons. Sequencing was carried out using naive CD4+ T cells from blood. The source of these receptors is a woman aged 18-29 years in good health.

Worth noting for this clone: The same CDR3 arises from other DNA sequences in this sample as well. The chain uses TRBV18 and TRBJ2-7; 11 nucleotides agree with TRBD2. The CDR3 runs to 15 residues. Germline CDR1 KGHSH, CDR2 LQKENI. The J segment lost 2 bases and the V segment lost 6 bases, leaving 6 bases of the junction unmatched. The CDR3 DNA is TGTGCCAGCTCGCCGGGACTAGCGGAGACCTACGAGCAGTACTTC. This translates into CASSPGLAETYEQYF.

This clone was detected only a few times. V is TRBV21-1 and J is TRBJ1-5; the DNA was not used to check the table's D call, TRBD1. TRBV21-1 is a pseudogene locus. The CDR3 covers 14 residues. DNA for the CDR3: TGTGCCAGCAGCATGCAGGGACATTATCAGCCCCAGCATTTT. Its translation: CASSMQGHYQPQHF.

This clone was observed a handful of times. The chain has TRBV5-6 and TRBJ2-1, with D possibly TRBD1 on 5 matching bases. The germline gives CDR1 SGHDT, CDR2 YYEEEE. Trimming removed 4 bases at V and 1 base at J, with 12 bases between. This CDR3 is 15 amino acids long. The CDR3 bases are TGTGCCAGCAGCCAGATTAGGACATCCTACAATGAGCAGTTCTTC. Protein sequence: CASSQIRTSYNEQFF.

The chain employs TRBV28 and TRBJ2-5; 8 nucleotides match TRBD1. Losses at the gene ends were 6 bases for V and 4 bases for J; bases not matched to a gene: 7. Germline V gene data show CDR1 as MDHEN and CDR2 as SYDVKM. The length of the CDR3 is 14 residues. In DNA, the CDR3 is TGTGCCAGCAGCCATAGACAGGGGCTAGAGACCCAGTACTTC. Protein sequence: CASSHRQGLETQYF.

This clone was recorded a few times. The chain recombines TRBV7-2 with TRBJ2-1, with D uncertain. CDR1 is SGHTA and CDR2 is FQGNSA in the germline V gene. The V end was cut by 1 base, the J end by 9 bases, with 7 bases between. The CDR3 totals 12 residues. The CDR3 region is CASSLDWTEQFF. The CDR3, as DNA: TGTGCCAGCAGCTTAGACTGGACTGAGCAGTTCTTC.

This chain links TRBV14 with TRBJ2-7, with 9 bases aligning to TRBD2. The germline V gene encodes CDR1 SGHDN and CDR2 FVKESK. The V segment lost 6 bases and the J segment 6 bases; nucleotides outside the gene matches: 9. This CDR3 spans 14 amino acids. CDR3 amino acids: CASSLTGSGSEQYF. The CDR3 region has the DNA TGTGCCAGCAGTCTAACCGGTAGCGGGAGCGAGCAGTACTTC.

The chain uses TRBV19 and TRBJ2-7; 8 bases agree with TRBD2. V trimming: 6 bases; J trimming: 3 bases; junction bases outside the gene matches: 4. The CDR3 spans 13 residues. The germline V gene encodes CDR1 LNHDA and CDR2 SQIVND (reference sequence). The CDR3 sequence: CASSPGGVYEQYF. CDR3 in DNA: TGTGCCAGTAGCCCCGGGGGGGTCTACGAGCAGTACTTC.

This clone was detected only a few times. V gene TRBV6-6 combines with J gene TRBJ2-1; D unresolved. The germline V gene encodes CDR1 MNHNY and CDR2 SVGAGI (reference sequence). The V gene lost 2 bases and the J gene lost 9 bases, with 20 bases spanning the gap. The CDR3 has 16 residues. The CDR3 spells CASSYVAILGNGEQFF. In DNA, the CDR3 is TGTGCCAGCAGTTACGTGGCGATATTGGGGAACGGTGAGCAGTTCTTC.

This clone was recorded a few times. The chain couples TRBV29-1 to TRBJ2-6, with D tentatively TRBD2 (6 bases). The CDR3 covers 14 residues. Deletions cut 5 bases from V and 2 bases from J, with 10 bases between. Germline V gene data show CDR1 as SQVTM and CDR2 as ANQGSEA. The CDR3 reads CSVTSGAGANVLTF. The CDR3, as DNA: TGCAGCGTTACCTCGGGGGCTGGGGCCAACGTCCTGACTTTC.

This clone was counted once. V and J are TRBV4-3 and TRBJ2-3; D unclear. The V end was cut by 1 base, the J end by 2 bases, with 7 bases between. The CDR3 has 14 residues. Germline V gene data show CDR1 as LGHNA and CDR2 as YSLEER. The CDR3 DNA is TGCGCCAGCAGCCAAGCCCGAGCCACAGATACGCAGTATTTT. As protein: CASSQARATDTQYF.

Turning to this clone: At the DNA level, this CDR3 is encoded by other sequences in the same sample as well. This chain uses TRBV18 with TRBJ1-3, with D tentatively TRBD1 (6 bases). The CDR3 is 14 amino acids. CDR1 and CDR2 (germline): KGHSH, LQKENI. Trimming took off 3 bases at V and 3 bases at J, with 9 bases between the two ends. The CDR3 loop is CASSPLDSGNTIYF. DNA of the CDR3: TGTGCCAGCTCACCTTTGGACAGTGGAAACACCATATATTTT.

This clone has just a few counts. This chain links TRBV5-4 with TRBJ1-1, with D perhaps TRBD1 (6 bases). This CDR3 has 14 residues. Germline V gene data show CDR1 as SGHNT and CDR2 as YYREEE (reference sequence). Trimming took 5 bases from V and 1 from J, leaving 12 bases between them. The CDR3 bases are TGTGCCAGCAGGGGAGGACAGAGGAACACTGAAGCTTTCTTT. Amino acids: CASRGGQRNTEAFF.

This rearrangement joins TRBV10-3 to TRBJ2-7, with TRBD1 as a possible D gene (5 bases). The CDR3 length is 17 residues. CDR1 ENHRY and CDR2 SYGVKD come from the germline V gene. V was cut by 3 bases and J by 2 bases, with 20 bases left in between. This CDR3 is CAISEHTTWTSTYEQYF. The CDR3 DNA is TGTGCCATCAGTGAACACACTACCTGGACATCTACCTACGAGCAGTACTTC.

This clone was observed a handful of times. V is TRBV28 and J is TRBJ1-1; D remains ambiguous. The CDR3 runs to 14 residues. CDR1 is MDHEN and CDR2 is SYDVKM in the germline V gene. The germline V and J ends were trimmed by 5 bases and 3 bases, with 13 bases remaining between them. CDR3 residues: CASSAGDIDTEAFF. The CDR3 bases are TGTGCCAGCAGTGCGGGCGACATCGACACTGAAGCTTTCTTT.

The rearrangement joins TRBV11-2 to TRBJ2-1; D is ambiguous. This CDR3 contains 15 residues. V shed 6 bases and J shed 4 bases, with 16 bases lying between them. Per the germline V gene, CDR1 is SGHAT and CDR2 is FQNNGV. CDR3: CASSYGPLRYNEQFF. The CDR3 nucleotides are TGTGCCAGCAGTTACGGGCCCCTAAGATACAATGAGCAGTTCTTC.

This clone was counted a few times. This chain joins TRBV4-3 and TRBJ2-1, with 13 bases fitting TRBD2. The CDR3 spans 18 residues. Germline loops: CDR1 LGHNA, CDR2 YSLEER. With 0 bases clipped from V and 6 bases from J, the junction kept 8 bases outside the gene matches. The CDR3 protein is CASSQENGLAGVRNEQFF. CDR3 DNA sequence: TGCGCCAGCAGCCAAGAAAACGGACTAGCGGGAGTTCGCAATGAGCAGTTCTTC.

Concerning this clone itself: In the same sample, other DNA sequences code for this CDR3. The rearrangement links TRBV6-6 to TRBJ2-7, with TRBD1 matching over 7 bases. The J segment lost 1 base and the V segment lost 6 bases, leaving 0 bases of the junction unmatched. The CDR3 has 12 amino acids. Per germline, CDR1 MNHNY and CDR2 SVGAGI (reference sequence). The CDR3 nucleotides read TGTGCCAGCAGGACAGGGTCCTACGAGCAGTACTTC. Translated, it gives CASRTGSYEQYF.

This sequence joins TRBV7-2 and TRBJ2-3; 8 bases line up with TRBD1. Germline CDR1 SGHTA, CDR2 FQGNSA. The CDR3 contains 16 residues. V gave up 1 base and J gave up 4 bases; unmatched junction bases: 7. The CDR3 spells CASSLEQGALPDTQYF. In DNA, the CDR3 is TGTGCCAGCAGCTTAGAGCAGGGGGCACTGCCAGATACGCAGTATTTT.